Reported below is one T cell receptor (beta chain). The clone's antigen remains unknown. Base qualities are not at hand, and no much larger clone is one base apart. Set within a cohort of healthcare workers in London, UK, this nested case-control study involved weekly PCR testing of nasopharyngeal swabs along with blood sampling. Healthcare workers were enrolled in the week of the UK lockdown, from 23 to 31 March 2020, and were followed every week for up to roughly 15 weeks. The data were obtained in a study of early T cells in non-severe SARS-CoV-2 infection (dated by TCRdb to about 2021). General notes on the study: Because TCR sequencing was done on bulk RNA from unsorted whole blood, the alpha and beta chains could not be paired. The full study reports these points: VDJdb matching was skewed toward anti-spike CD8 responses and likely underestimated virus-specific expansions by missing private and CD4 specificities.

Library preparation employed 5' RACE. This sample was sequenced with a NextSeq 500. To correct for sequencing error and PCR bias, the TCR library protocol tagged individual cDNA molecules with unique molecular identifiers. Sequencing covered both TCR alpha and beta chains, and within each sample the abundances of alpha and beta sequences were tightly co-correlated. The paper's data handling went like this. Decombinator V4 was used to perform V gene, J gene and CDR3 annotation of TCR sequences. TCRs were defined as expanded if a significant change between any two time points was detected under a Poisson model with p below 0.0001. TCR abundances were normalised to the total number of TCRs sequenced in each sample and reported as counts per million. MAIT TCRs were defined by TRAV1-2 paired with TRAJ12, TRAJ20 or TRAJ33, and iNKT TCRs by TRAV10 paired with TRAJ18. VDJdb, accessed 1 November 2021, was searched for CMV, EBV and SARS-CoV-2 annotated TCRs, excluding TCRs annotated for multiple antigens. The raw public reads went through TCRdb reprocessing: fastp at Q25, MiXCR clone calling, in-frame beta chains kept. CDR3 protein duplicates are merged, each entry listing the most common genes and DNA. The V and J calls shown here were made by TCRdb, not taken from the authors' results. This sample lists approximately 76,000 distinct CDR3 sequences; 9.5% to 13% were detected once. The top ten clonotypes cover about 2.6% of the sample.

The CDR3 measures 13 amino acids from cysteine to phenylalanine. Only the CDR3 DNA is retained, 39 bases long and in frame from the first base. CDR1 and CDR2, per the germline V gene (reference sequence), are SGHNT and YYREEE. V sheds 2 bases and J sheds 3 bases, leaving 8 bases between their ends. The chain employs TRBV5-4 and TRBJ1-1; TRBD1 is a weak D gene call, 5 bases matching. This TCR came from an adult who was a healthcare worker with PCR-confirmed SARS-CoV-2 infection or an uninfected control (not recorded which). Sequenced: whole blood. The CDR3 region reads CASSLDSYTEAFF. The nucleotide sequence reads as follows: TGTGCCAGCAGCTTAGACAGCTACACTGAAGCTTTCTTT. With all but the CDR3 taken from the reference TRBV5-4 and TRBJ1-1 genes, the full variable domain is: ETGVTQSPTHLIKTRGQQVTLRCSSQSGHNTVSWYQQALGQGPQFIFQYYREEENGRGNFPPRFSGLQFPNYSSELNVNALELDDSALYLCASSLDSYTEAFFGQGTRLTVV.